The text below deals with one TCR beta chain. The data belong to a study of blood T cells in healthy people across ages. Donor samples were obtained from healthy Caucasian individuals from Russia, aged about 6 to 95. Using a J-beta primer mix together with a sample-barcoded 5' primer, a second PCR was run for 7 to 11 cycles. TCRdb reanalysed the 5' RACE reads using MiXCR and keeps one entry per CDR3 protein. The sample comprises approximately 800,000 distinct CDR3 sequences, roughly 25% of which are singletons, and under 4.5% rests with the top ten. Germline V gene lookup returns CDR1 LGHDT and CDR2 YNNKEL (reference sequence). This CDR3 contains 17 residues. Trimming removed 4 bases from V and 2 bases from J, with 15 bases in between. This sample was shared with a second study, whose subject was T cells of mothers and their children. According to that study: Relative to unrelated pairs, biologically related mother-child dyads exhibited marginally greater, non-significant overlap.

The chain joins TRBV3-1 to TRBJ2-6; D might be TRBD2 (5 bases). This TCR was recovered from a boy aged 5-17 years in good health. Sequenced material: blood. CDR3 amino acids: CASSPLEGRPGANVLTF. The CDR3 DNA sequence: TGTGCCAGCAGCCCACTAGAGGGTAGGCCTGGGGCCAACGTCCTGACTTTC.